Following are 2 T cell receptor beta chains from one sample sequenced in a study of cytomegalovirus exposure and HLA in healthy donors. PCR employed 60 Vbeta and 13 Jbeta primers. The repertoire was sequenced with immunoSEQ multiplex PCR; TCRdb's copy has only in-frame clones and lacks some. The profile shows roughly 100,000 clones, approximately 80% of them singletons. The sequenced sample was PBMCs. The receptors come from a man aged 30-40 years in good health and CMV-seropositive.

V and J are TRBV15 and TRBJ2-5, with TRBD2 identical over 7 bases. J lost 2 bases, V lost 3 bases, and 9 bases had no gene match. Germline V lookup: CDR1 LNHNV, CDR2 YYDKDF (reference sequence). The CDR3 has 16 residues. CDR3 coding DNA: TGTGCCACCAGCAGGCCGGGGAGGGTGCCACAAGAGACCCAGTACTTC. Protein: CATSRPGRVPQETQYF.

The chain is built from TRBV29-1 and TRBJ1-4; 8 nucleotides line up with TRBD1. Germline lookup yields CDR1 SQVTM and CDR2 ANQGSEA. The CDR3 length is 13 residues. V shed 7 bases, J shed 7 bases, and the junction held 8 bases outside the gene matches. CDR3 nucleotide sequence: TGCAGCGGATCACAGGGGGGTCGTGAAAAACTGTTTTTT. This translates into CSGSQGGREKLFF.